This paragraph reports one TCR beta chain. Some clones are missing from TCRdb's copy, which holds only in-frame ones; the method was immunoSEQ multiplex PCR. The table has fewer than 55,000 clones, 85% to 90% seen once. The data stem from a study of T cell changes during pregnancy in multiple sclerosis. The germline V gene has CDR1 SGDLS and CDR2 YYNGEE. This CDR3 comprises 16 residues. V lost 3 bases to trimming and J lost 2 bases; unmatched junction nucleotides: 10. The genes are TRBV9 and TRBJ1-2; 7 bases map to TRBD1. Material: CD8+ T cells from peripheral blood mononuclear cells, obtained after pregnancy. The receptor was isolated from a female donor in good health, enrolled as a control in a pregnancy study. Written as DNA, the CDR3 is TGTGCCAGCAGCGGTTTCGACAGGGAAAGGAACTATGGCTACACCTTC. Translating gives CASSGFDRERNYGYTF.